What follows is one T cell receptor beta chain and its context. The V gene end was trimmed by 2 bases and the J gene end by 7 bases; junction bases not matched to a gene: 5. CDR3 size: 15 residues. From germline, CDR1 is SGHTS and CDR2 YDEGEE. The sample belongs to a study of blood T cell repertoires in COVID-19. Turning to the study itself: Sources were T cells, B-cell-depleted T cells, or PBMCs; the material itself was cDNA or gDNA.

Under the authors' procedure: By means of reference gene primer amplification, nucleated cell counts were estimated. The table came from immunoSEQ multiplex PCR; TCRdb's copy has only in-frame clones and leaves some out. Clonal size and the V and J genes are those of that table, whereas D and trimming came from the DNA. The data hold more than 150,000 clones, with 84% observed a single time. The chain recombines TRBV5-8 with TRBJ1-4; 10 nucleotides match TRBD1. Sequencing was carried out using peripheral blood. This TCR derives from a man in his late teens or twenties with active or convalescent COVID-19. Written as DNA, the CDR3 is TGTGCCAGCAGCTTTCCGACAGGGGGCCGTGAAAAACTGTTTTTT. Its protein product is CASSFPTGGREKLFF.